A selection of T cell receptor beta chains follows, all from one sample in a study of technical replicates of blood from several donors. Repertoires were generated with immunoSEQ multiplex PCR, while TCRdb's copy carries only in-frame clones and drops some. The table has roughly 72,000 clones, 95% to 98% seen once; the top ten hold under 0.35%. What was sequenced was T cells isolated from PBMCs. These TCRs come from a human donor in good health. CDR3s include the opening cysteine and the closing phenylalanine or tryptophan. D genes are given only for firm matches. Not all rows give a size; the values are once, few, many and, for expanded clones, a class.

J: TRBJ2-2; size: .; D: TRBD2; V: TRBV6-5; CDR3: CASTPLLAGVGELFF; DNA: TGTGCCAGCACCCCTCTACTAGCGGGAGTAGGGGAGCTGTTTTTT
J: TRBJ2-7; size: once; D: TRBD2; V: TRBV19; CDR3: CASSMGGAVGYEQYF; DNA: TGTGCCAGTAGTATGGGAGGGGCGGTCGGCTACGAGCAGTACTTC
J: TRBJ1-4; size: .; D: .; V: TRBV6-5; CDR3: CASSYHRLNEKLFF; DNA: TGTGCCAGCAGTTACCACAGGCTTAATGAAAAACTGTTTTTT
J: TRBJ2-7; size: .; D: .; V: TRBV9; CDR3: CASSAHHMSEQYF; DNA: TGTGCCAGCAGCGCCCACCATATGAGCGAGCAGTACTTC
J: TRBJ2-1; size: .; D: TRBD2; V: TRBV30; CDR3: CAWTGVAGDSYNEQFF; DNA: TGTGCCTGGACGGGAGTAGCGGGGGATAGCTACAATGAGCAGTTCTTC
J: TRBJ2-1; size: once; D: TRBD2; V: TRBV6-6; CDR3: CASSYTTSGYNEQFF; DNA: TGTGCCAGCAGTTATACGACTAGCGGATACAATGAGCAGTTCTTC
J: TRBJ1-1; size: .; D: .; V: TRBV7-2; CDR3: CASSLASRVNTEAFF; DNA: TGTGCCAGCAGCTTAGCGTCGAGGGTGAACACTGAAGCTTTCTTT
J: TRBJ2-7; size: once; D: TRBD1; V: TRBV7-9; CDR3: CASSPSPGTGQYEQYF; DNA: TGTGCCAGCAGCCCTAGTCCCGGGACAGGTCAATACGAGCAGTACTTC
J: TRBJ1-2; size: .; D: .; V: TRBV30; CDR3: CAWFGGYGYTF; DNA: TGTGCCTGGTTCGGGGGCTATGGCTACACCTTC
J: TRBJ1-3; size: .; D: .; V: TRBV11-2; CDR3: CASSSDPGIGNTIYF; DNA: TGTGCCAGCAGCTCTGACCCGGGTATCGGAAACACCATATATTTT
J: TRBJ2-3; size: .; D: .; V: TRBV30; CDR3: CAWSVGSRTDTQYF; DNA: TGTGCCTGGAGTGTAGGGAGCCGCACAGATACGCAGTATTTT
J: TRBJ2-5; size: .; D: .; V: TRBV6-5; CDR3: CASSYSAGEETQYF; DNA: TGTGCCAGCAGTTACTCAGCAGGGGAAGAGACCCAGTACTTC
J: TRBJ2-1; size: .; D: .; V: TRBV6-5; CDR3: CASGIDNSYNEQFF; DNA: TGTGCCAGCGGCATCGATAACTCCTACAATGAGCAGTTCTTC
J: TRBJ2-7; size: .; D: .; V: TRBV2; CDR3: CASIISGEQYF; DNA: TGTGCCAGCATCATTTCGGGTGAGCAGTACTTC
J: TRBJ2-7; size: .; D: TRBD2; V: TRBV6-1; CDR3: CASTHWGGSSYEQYF; DNA: TGTGCCAGCACCCACTGGGGCGGGAGTTCCTACGAGCAGTACTTC
J: TRBJ1-2; size: .; D: .; V: TRBV28; CDR3: CASSLPTPYGYTF; DNA: TGTGCCAGCAGTTTACCTACCCCCTATGGCTACACCTTC